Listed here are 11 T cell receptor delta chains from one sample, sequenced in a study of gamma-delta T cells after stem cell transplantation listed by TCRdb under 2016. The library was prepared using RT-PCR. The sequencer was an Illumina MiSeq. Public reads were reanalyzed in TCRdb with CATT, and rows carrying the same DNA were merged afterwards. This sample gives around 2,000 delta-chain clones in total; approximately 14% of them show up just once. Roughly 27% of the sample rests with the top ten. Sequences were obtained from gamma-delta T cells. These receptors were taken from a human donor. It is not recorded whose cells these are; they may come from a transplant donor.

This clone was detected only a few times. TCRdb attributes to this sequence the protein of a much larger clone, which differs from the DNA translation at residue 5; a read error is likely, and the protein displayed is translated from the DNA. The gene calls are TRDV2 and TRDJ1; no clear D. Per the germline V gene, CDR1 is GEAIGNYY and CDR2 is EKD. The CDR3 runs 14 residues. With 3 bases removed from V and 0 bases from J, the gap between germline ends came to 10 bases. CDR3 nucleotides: TGTGCCTGTGACGCCGTTTCCAACACCGATAAACTCATCTTT. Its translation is CACDAVSNTDKLIF.

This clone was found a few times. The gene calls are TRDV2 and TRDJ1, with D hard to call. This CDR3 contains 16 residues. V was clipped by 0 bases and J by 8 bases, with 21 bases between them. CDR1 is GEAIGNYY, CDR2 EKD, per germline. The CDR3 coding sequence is TGTGCCTGTGACACCGTGACGCGCTCGGAGTCGGACAAACTCATCTTT. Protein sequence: CACDTVTRSESDKLIF.

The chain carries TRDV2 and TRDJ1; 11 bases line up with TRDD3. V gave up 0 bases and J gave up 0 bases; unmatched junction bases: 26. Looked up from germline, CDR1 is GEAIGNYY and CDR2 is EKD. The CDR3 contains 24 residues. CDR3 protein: CACDTVGDGGYAPSQPLYTDKLIF. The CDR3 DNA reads TGTGCCTGTGACACCGTCGGGGATGGGGGATACGCTCCTTCTCAACCCCTTTACACCGATAAACTCATCTTT.

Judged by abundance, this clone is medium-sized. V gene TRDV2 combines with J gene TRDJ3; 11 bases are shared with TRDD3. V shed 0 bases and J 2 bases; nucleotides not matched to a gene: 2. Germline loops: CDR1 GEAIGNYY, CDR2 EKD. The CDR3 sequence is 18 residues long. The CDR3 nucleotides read TGTGCCTGTGACACCGTACTGGGGGATACCTGGGACACCCGACAGATGTTTTTC. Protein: CACDTVLGDTWDTRQMFF.

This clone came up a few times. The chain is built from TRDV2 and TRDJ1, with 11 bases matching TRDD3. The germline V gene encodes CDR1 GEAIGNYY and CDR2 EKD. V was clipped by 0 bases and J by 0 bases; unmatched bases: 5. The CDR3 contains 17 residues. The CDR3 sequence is CACDTLGDTRDTDKLIF. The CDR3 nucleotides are TGTGCCTGTGACACCCTGGGGGATACAAGGGACACCGATAAACTCATCTTT.

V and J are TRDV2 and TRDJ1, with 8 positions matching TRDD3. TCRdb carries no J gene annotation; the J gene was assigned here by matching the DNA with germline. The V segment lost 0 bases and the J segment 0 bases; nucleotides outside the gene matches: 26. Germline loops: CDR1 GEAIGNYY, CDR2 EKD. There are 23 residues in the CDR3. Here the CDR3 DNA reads TGTGCCTGTGACACCGTGGCTAGGGCCCCCAACGTACTGGGGGCCCTGTACACCGATAAACTCATCTTT. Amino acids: CACDTVARAPNVLGALYTDKLIF.

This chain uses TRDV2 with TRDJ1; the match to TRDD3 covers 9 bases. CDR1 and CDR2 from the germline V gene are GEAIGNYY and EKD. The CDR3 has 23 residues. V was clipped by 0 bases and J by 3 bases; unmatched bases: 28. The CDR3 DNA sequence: TGTGCCTGTGACACCGTCATACTGGGGGAAAAATATGAGGTGGGGAGAGGAGCCGATAAACTCATCTTT. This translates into CACDTVILGEKYEVGRGADKLIF.

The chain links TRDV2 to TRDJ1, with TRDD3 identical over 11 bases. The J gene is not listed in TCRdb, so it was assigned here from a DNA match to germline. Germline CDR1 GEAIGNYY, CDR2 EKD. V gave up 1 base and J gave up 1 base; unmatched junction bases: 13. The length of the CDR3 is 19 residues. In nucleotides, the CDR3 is TGTGCCTGTGACACTGTTAGGATGGGGGATACGGTGGCCACCGATAAACTCATCTTT. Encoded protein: CACDTVRMGDTVATDKLIF.

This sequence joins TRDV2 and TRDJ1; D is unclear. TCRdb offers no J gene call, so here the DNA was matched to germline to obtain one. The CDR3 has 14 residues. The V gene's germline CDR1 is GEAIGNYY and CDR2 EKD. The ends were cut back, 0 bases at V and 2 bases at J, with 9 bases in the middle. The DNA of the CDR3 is TGTGCCTGTGACACCCTTACTAGGACCGATAAACTCATCTTT. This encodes CACDTLTRTDKLIF.

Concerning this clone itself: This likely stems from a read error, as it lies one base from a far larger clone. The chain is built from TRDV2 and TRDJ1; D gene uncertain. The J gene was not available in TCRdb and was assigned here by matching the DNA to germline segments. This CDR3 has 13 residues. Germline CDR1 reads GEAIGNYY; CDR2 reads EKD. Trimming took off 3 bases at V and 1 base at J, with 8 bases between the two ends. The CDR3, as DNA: TGTGCCTGTGACGCCCATACCACCGATAAACTCATCTTT. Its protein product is CACDAHTTDKLIF.

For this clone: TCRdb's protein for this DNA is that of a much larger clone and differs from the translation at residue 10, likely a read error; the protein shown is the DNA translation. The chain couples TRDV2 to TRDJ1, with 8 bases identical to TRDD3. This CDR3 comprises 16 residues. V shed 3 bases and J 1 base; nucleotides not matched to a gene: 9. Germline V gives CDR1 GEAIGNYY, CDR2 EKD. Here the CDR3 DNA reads TGTGCCTGTGACGGGTTGGGGGATCTGTCCACCGATAAACTCATCTTT. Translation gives CACDGLGDLSTDKLIF.